The 2 T cell receptor beta chains below were found in one sample sequenced in a study of blood T cell repertoires in COVID-19. TCRdb keeps only in-frame clones here, not all; method: immunoSEQ multiplex PCR. This repertoire shows about 270,000 clones, around nine tenths found once; its top ten account for about 2.6%. The specimen was PBMCs or T cells enriched from blood (not recorded which). All receptors come from a woman aged 18-29 years who had recovered from COVID-19.

CDR3 nucleotides: TGTGCCAGCAGCTTGTGGGCAATTCCGGACAATGAGCAGTTCTTC. Translation gives CASSLWAIPDNEQFF. V is TRBV7-2 and J is TRBJ2-1; no reliable D call. This CDR3 contains 15 residues. Germline V gene data show CDR1 as SGHTA and CDR2 as FQGNSA. V was cut by 3 bases and J by 5 bases, with 14 bases left in between.

This clone was found once. The chain couples TRBV2 to TRBJ2-6, with 8 bases identical to TRBD1. The V gene's germline CDR1 is SNHLY and CDR2 FYNNEI. V gave up 5 bases and J gave up 4 bases; unmatched junction bases: 4. The CDR3 is 15 residues long. CDR3 sequence: CASSRQGIGANVLTF. The CDR3 DNA reads TGTGCCAGCAGTCGACAGGGGATCGGGGCCAACGTCCTGACTTTC.